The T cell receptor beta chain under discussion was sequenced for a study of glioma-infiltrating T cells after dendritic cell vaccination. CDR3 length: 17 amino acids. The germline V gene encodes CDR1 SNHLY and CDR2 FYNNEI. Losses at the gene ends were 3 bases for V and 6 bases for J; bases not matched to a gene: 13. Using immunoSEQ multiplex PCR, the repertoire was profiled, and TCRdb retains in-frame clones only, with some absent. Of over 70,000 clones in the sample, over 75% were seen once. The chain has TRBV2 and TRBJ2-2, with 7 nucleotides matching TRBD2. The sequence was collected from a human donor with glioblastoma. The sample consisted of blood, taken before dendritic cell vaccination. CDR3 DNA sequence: TGTGCCAGCAGTGATCGGGTGCTAGCGGTTGGGGCCGGGGAGCTGTTTTTT. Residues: CASSDRVLAVGAGELFF.